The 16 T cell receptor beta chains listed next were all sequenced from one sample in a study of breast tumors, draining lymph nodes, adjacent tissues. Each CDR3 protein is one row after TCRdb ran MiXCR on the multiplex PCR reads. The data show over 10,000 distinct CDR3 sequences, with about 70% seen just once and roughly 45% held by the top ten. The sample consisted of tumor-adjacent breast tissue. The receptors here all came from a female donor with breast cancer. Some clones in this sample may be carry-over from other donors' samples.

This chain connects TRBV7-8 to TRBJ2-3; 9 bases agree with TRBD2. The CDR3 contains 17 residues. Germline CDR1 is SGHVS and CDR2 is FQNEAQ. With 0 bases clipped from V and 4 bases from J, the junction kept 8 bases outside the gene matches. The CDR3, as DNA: TGTGCCAGCAGCTTAGCTCCGGCGGGAGGGCCGCCAGATACGCAGTATTTT. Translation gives CASSLAPAGGPPDTQYF.

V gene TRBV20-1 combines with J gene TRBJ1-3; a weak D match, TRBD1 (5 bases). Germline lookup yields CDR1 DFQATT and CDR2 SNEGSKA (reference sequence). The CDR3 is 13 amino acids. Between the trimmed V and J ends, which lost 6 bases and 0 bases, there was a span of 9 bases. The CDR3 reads CSAPGVSGNTIYF. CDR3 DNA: TGCAGTGCCCCGGGGGTCTCTGGAAACACCATATATTTT.

CDR3 coding DNA: TGTGCCAGCAGCGCACGAACTAGCGGGGTCCGGAATGAGCAGTTCTTC. Translating gives CASSARTSGVRNEQFF. The V and J genes are TRBV9 and TRBJ2-1, with 10 positions matching TRBD2. The CDR3 is made up of 16 amino acids. Trimming at V came to 3 bases and at J to 7 bases, leaving 10 bases not matched to a gene. Germline CDR1 reads SGDLS; CDR2 reads YYNGEE. Looking up the rest from reference TRBV9 and TRBJ2-1 gives the full variable domain: DSGVTQTPKHLITATGQRVTLRCSPRSGDLSVYWYQQSLDQGLQFLIQYYNGEERAKGNILERFSAQQFPDLHSELNLSSLELGDSALYFCASSARTSGVRNEQFFGPGTRLTVL.

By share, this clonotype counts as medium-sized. The CDR3 DNA reads TGTGCCAGCAGCAACAGGGGTTCTAACTATGGCTACACCTTC. It translates to CASSNRGSNYGYTF. The rearrangement joins TRBV3-1 to TRBJ1-2, with 7 bases that match TRBD1. The CDR3 contains 14 residues. The germline CDR1 and CDR2 sequences are LGHDT and YNNKEL (reference sequence). With V trimmed by 5 bases and J by 0 bases, 3 bases remained unmatched.

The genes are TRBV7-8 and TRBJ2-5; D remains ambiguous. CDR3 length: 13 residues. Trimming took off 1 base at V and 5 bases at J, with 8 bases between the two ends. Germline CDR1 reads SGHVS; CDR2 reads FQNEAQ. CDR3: CASSLERTETQYF. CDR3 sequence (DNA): TGTGCCAGCAGCTTAGAAAGAACTGAGACCCAGTACTTC.

The CDR3 DNA reads TGTGCCAGCAGTTACTCGGCAGACCCAGAGACCCAGTACTTC. It codes for CASSYSADPETQYF. The rearrangement links TRBV6-2 or TRBV6-3 to TRBJ2-5; D gene uncertain. V was shortened by 0 bases and J by 4 bases, with 9 bases between the two germline ends. Looked up from germline, CDR1 is MNHEY and CDR2 is SVGEGT. The CDR3 is made up of 14 amino acids.

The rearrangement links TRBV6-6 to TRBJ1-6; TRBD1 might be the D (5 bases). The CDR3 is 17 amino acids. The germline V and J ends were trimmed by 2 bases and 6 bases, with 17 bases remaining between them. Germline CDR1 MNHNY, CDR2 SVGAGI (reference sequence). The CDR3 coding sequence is TGTGCCAGCAGTTACGGTCAGGGTAGGGTGGGTAATTCACCCCTCCACTTT. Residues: CASSYGQGRVGNSPLHF.

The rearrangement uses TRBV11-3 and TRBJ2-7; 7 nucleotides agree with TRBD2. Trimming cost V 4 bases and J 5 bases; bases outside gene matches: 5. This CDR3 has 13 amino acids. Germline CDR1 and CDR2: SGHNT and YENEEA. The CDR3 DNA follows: TGTGCCAGCAGCTCCGGACTAGTCGACGAGCAGTACTTC. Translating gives CASSSGLVDEQYF.

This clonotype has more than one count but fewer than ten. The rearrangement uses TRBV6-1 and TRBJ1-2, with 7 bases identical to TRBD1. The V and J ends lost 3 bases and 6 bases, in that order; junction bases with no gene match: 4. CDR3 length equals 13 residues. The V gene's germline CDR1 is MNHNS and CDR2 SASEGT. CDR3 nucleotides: TGTGCCAGCAGTGAGACAGGGAGGCATGGCTACACCTTC. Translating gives CASSETGRHGYTF.

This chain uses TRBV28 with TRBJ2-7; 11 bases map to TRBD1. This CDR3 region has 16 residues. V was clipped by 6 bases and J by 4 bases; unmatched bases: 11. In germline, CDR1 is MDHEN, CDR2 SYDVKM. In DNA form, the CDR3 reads TGTGCCAGCAGCCAGGGGACAGGGGGTGTCCCATACGAGCAGTACTTC. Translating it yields CASSQGTGGVPYEQYF.

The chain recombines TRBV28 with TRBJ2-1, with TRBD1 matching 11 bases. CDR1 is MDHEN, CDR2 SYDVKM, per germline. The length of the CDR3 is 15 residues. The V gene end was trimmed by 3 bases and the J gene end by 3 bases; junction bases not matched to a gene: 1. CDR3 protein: CASSFGTGGYNEQFF. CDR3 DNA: TGTGCCAGCAGTTTCGGGACAGGGGGCTACAATGAGCAGTTCTTC.

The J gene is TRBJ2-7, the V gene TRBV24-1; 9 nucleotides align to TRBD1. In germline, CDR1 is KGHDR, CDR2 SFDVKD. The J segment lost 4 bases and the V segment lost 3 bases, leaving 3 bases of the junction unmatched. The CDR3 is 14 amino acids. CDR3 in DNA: TGTGCCACCAGTGATACCGGGACAGGGTACGAGCAGTACTTC. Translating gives CATSDTGTGYEQYF.

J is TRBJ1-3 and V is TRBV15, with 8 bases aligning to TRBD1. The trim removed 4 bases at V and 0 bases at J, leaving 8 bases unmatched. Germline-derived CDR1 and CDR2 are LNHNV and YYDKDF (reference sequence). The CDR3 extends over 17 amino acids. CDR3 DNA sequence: TGTGCCACCAGCAAAACCGGGACAGGTTTCTCTGGAAACACCATATATTTT. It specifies CATSKTGTGFSGNTIYF.

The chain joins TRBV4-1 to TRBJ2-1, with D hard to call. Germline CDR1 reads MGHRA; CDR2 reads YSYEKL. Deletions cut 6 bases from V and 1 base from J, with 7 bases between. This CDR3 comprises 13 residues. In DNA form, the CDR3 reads TGCGCCAGCAGTAACGGTTCCTACAATGAGCAGTTCTTC. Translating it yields CASSNGSYNEQFF.

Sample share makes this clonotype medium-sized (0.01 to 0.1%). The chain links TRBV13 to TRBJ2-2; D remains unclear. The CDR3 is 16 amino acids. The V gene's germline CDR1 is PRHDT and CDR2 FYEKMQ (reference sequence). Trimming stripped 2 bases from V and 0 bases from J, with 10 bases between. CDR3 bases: TGTGCCAGCAGCTTAAGCACCAACGCGAACACCGGGGAGCTGTTTTTT. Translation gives CASSLSTNANTGELFF.

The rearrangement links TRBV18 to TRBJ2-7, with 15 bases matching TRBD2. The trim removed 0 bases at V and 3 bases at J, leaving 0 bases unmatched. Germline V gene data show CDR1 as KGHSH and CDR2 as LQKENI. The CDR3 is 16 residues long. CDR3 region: CASSPPGLAGGYEQYF. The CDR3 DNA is TGTGCCAGCTCACCACCGGGACTAGCGGGAGGCTACGAGCAGTACTTC.